This T cell receptor (beta chain) originates from a study of T cells in Graves' hyperthyroidism and ophthalmopathy. Study-level results: Model-based prediction identified ophthalmopathy a median roughly six months prior to its onset.

TCR beta CDR3 regions were amplified from RNA. HTBI primers were employed in a first-round RT-PCR of the TCR CDR3. MiXCR, applied by TCRdb to the multiplex PCR reads, yields one record per CDR3 protein. This sample has about 560,000 distinct CDR3 sequences, with around 15% found just once. Newly diagnosed patients aged 18 to 65 had hyperthyroidism of under 2 months' duration. Exclusion of patients followed from uncontrolled infection, other autoimmune disease, pregnancy or lactation. Using 10 ml of fresh peripheral blood, PBMCs were prepared. V gave up 1 base and J gave up 0 bases, with 9 bases separating them. There are 15 residues in the CDR3. Looked up from germline, CDR1 is LGHDT and CDR2 is YNNKEL (reference sequence). This clonotype showed up many times. Its antigen remains unidentified.

Material: blood. The rearrangement links TRBV3-1 to TRBJ1-2, with D unresolved. The clonotype originates from a woman aged 18-30 years with Graves' hyperthyroidism. Written as DNA, the CDR3 is TGTGCCAGCAGCCAAGGCAAAGCTTCTAACTATGGCTACACCTTC. This gives the protein CASSQGKASNYGYTF.